This T cell receptor (beta chain) was recovered during a study of cytomegalovirus exposure and HLA in healthy donors. General study results and limits: The dataset shows that most TCR sequences were rare, while some public TCRs occurred in many donors.

Concerning this clone: Its antigen is still unknown.

The PCR used 60 Vbeta and 13 Jbeta primers. Some clones are missing from TCRdb's copy, which holds only in-frame ones; the method was immunoSEQ multiplex PCR. The data hold some 180,000 clones, with roughly 87% observed a single time. CDR1 and CDR2 from the germline V gene are MNHEY and SVGAGI. V lost 6 bases to trimming and J lost 5 bases; unmatched junction nucleotides: 7. CDR3 size: 14 residues. This chain uses TRBV6-5 with TRBJ2-3; TRBD2 matches 8 bases. The receptor comes from a girl less than two years old in good health and CMV-seronegative. The sample consisted of PBMCs. For the CDR3, the DNA is TGTGCCAGCAGCCACGGGGGGGCCGGAGATACGCAGTATTTT. Protein sequence: CASSHGGAGDTQYF.